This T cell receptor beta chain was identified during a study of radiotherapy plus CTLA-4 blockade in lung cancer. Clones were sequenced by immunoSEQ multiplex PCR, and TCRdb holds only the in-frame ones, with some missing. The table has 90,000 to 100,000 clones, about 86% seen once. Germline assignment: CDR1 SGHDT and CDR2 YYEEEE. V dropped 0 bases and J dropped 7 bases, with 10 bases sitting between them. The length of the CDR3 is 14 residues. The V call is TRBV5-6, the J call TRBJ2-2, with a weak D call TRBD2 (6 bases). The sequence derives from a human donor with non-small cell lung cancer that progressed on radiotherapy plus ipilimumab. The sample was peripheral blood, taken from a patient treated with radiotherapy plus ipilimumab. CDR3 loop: CASSLAGGFGELFF. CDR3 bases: TGTGCCAGCAGCTTGGCCGGGGGATTCGGGGAGCTGTTTTTT.